These 13 T cell receptor beta chains share one sample of origin, sequenced in a study of blood T cell repertoires in COVID-19. Some clones are missing from TCRdb's copy, which holds only in-frame ones; the method was immunoSEQ multiplex PCR. Of roughly 250,000 clones in the sample, over 75% were seen once. Sequencing input: PBMCs or T cells enriched from blood (not recorded which). The origin of the receptors is a woman in her thirties or forties who had been exposed to COVID-19.

The gene calls are TRBV5-3 and TRBJ1-6; D unresolved. TRBV5-3 is annotated as an ORF whose role is uncertain. V lost 5 bases, J lost 9 bases, and 21 bases lay in between. This CDR3 comprises 16 residues. CDR3 residues: CARSFSGYQPGSPLHF. As DNA, the CDR3 is TGTGCCAGAAGTTTTTCCGGTTACCAACCAGGTTCACCCCTCCACTTT.

The V gene is TRBV15, the J gene TRBJ1-5; 11 positions agree with TRBD1. J gave up 6 bases and V 2 bases, and 9 bases lay outside the gene matches. The CDR3 spans 17 residues. In germline, CDR1 is LNHNV, CDR2 YYDKDF (reference sequence). CDR3 amino acids: CATSRPTMGQGVQPQHF. The CDR3, as DNA: TGTGCCACCAGCAGACCCACGATGGGACAGGGGGTTCAGCCCCAGCATTTT. Complete variable domain (other parts from reference TRBV15 and TRBJ1-5): DAMVIQNPRYQVTQFGKPVTLSCSQTLNHNVMYWYQQKSSQAPKLLFHYYDKDFNNEADTPDNFQSRRPNTSFCFLDIRSPGLGDTAMYLCATSRPTMGQGVQPQHFGDGTRLSIL.

This chain uses TRBV19 with TRBJ1-5, with a weak D call TRBD1 (6 bases). The V end was cut by 8 bases, the J end by 3 bases, with 20 bases between. CDR1 is LNHDA and CDR2 is SQIVND in the germline V gene (reference sequence). The CDR3 loop spans 16 amino acids. CDR3 DNA: TGTGCCAGTGAGTTCAGACAGGCTTATATCAATCAGCCCCAGCATTTT. Translated: CASEFRQAYINQPQHF. The entire variable domain, with the rest obtained from reference TRBV19 and TRBJ1-5, is as follows: DGGITQSPKYLFRKEGQNVTLSCEQNLNHDAMYWYRQDPGQGLRLIYYSQIVNDFQKGDIAEGYSVSREKKESFPLTVTSAQKNPTAFYLCASEFRQAYINQPQHFGDGTRLSIL.

This clone has only one observation. The chain is built from TRBV3-1 (or the pseudogene TRBV3-2) and TRBJ2-7; TRBD2 matches 8 bases. Losses at the gene ends were 1 base for V and 7 bases for J; bases not matched to a gene: 9. The length of the CDR3 is 15 residues. The germline gives CDR1 LGHDT, CDR2 YNNKEL (reference sequence). The CDR3 DNA sequence: TGTGCCAGCAGCCAAGGTTGGGTAGCGGGGTGGGAGCAGTACTTC. Translated: CASSQGWVAGWEQYF.

The chain has TRBV9 and TRBJ2-1; 11 bases are shared with TRBD2. The length of the CDR3 is 16 residues. Looked up from germline, CDR1 is SGDLS and CDR2 is YYNGEE. The V segment lost 6 bases and the J segment 7 bases; nucleotides outside the gene matches: 12. The CDR3 here is CASIPLLAGGINEQFF. CDR3 coding DNA: TGTGCCAGCATCCCGCTTCTAGCGGGGGGCATAAATGAGCAGTTCTTC.

The chain joins TRBV7-9 to TRBJ2-7; 8 nucleotides line up with TRBD1. The junction had 10 bases not matched to a gene; V was cut back by 5 bases and J by 7 bases. This CDR3 has 14 residues. From germline, CDR1 is SEHNR and CDR2 FQNEAQ (reference sequence). The CDR3 nucleotides are TGTGCCAGCAGCAAAGACAGGGGATGGGGGGAGCAGTACTTC. Translating it yields CASSKDRGWGEQYF.

This chain uses TRBV28 with TRBJ2-1, with no clear D. The CDR3 has 14 residues. The V and J ends lost 2 bases and 0 bases respectively, with 5 bases between them. Germline assignment: CDR1 MDHEN and CDR2 SYDVKM. The CDR3 sequence is CASSLVSSYNEQFF. Written as DNA, the CDR3 is TGTGCCAGCAGTTTAGTTAGCTCCTACAATGAGCAGTTCTTC.

The V gene is TRBV19, the J gene TRBJ1-2; D uncertain. The CDR3 consists of 13 residues. Between the trimmed V and J ends, which lost 5 bases and 2 bases, there was a span of 9 bases. Per the germline V gene, CDR1 is LNHDA and CDR2 is SQIVND (reference sequence). The CDR3 region is CASSLGENYGYTF. The CDR3 bases are TGTGCCAGTAGTTTGGGCGAGAACTATGGCTACACCTTC.

The V call is TRBV28, the J call TRBJ1-6; TRBD1 agrees at 8 bases. The CDR3 is made up of 15 amino acids. Per germline, CDR1 MDHEN and CDR2 SYDVKM. J gave up 11 bases and V 6 bases, and 12 bases lay outside the gene matches. This CDR3 reads CASRESRTGYTPLHF. The CDR3 DNA follows: TGTGCCAGCAGGGAGTCCCGGACAGGGTATACACCCCTCCACTTT.

This clone was counted once. This same CDR3 is encoded by further DNA sequences in the sample. The chain joins TRBV28 to TRBJ1-6; D remains unclear. CDR3 length equals 12 residues. Trimming pared 5 bases from V and 7 bases from J, leaving 6 bases between. Per germline, CDR1 MDHEN and CDR2 SYDVKM. The CDR3 spells CASSLLNSPLHF. CDR3 sequence (DNA): TGTGCCAGCAGTCTCCTGAATTCACCCCTCCACTTT.

The chain uses TRBV7-2 and TRBJ1-2; the D gene is possibly TRBD1 (5 bases). CDR3 length: 15 residues. Trimming stripped 0 bases from V and 4 bases from J, with 12 bases between. The germline gives CDR1 SGHTA, CDR2 FQGNSA. CDR3 in amino acids: CASSLAPQGGYGYTF. Here the CDR3 DNA reads TGTGCCAGCAGCTTAGCCCCCCAGGGCGGCTATGGCTACACCTTC.

The gene calls are TRBV14 and TRBJ1-4, with TRBD1 identical over 9 bases. The CDR3 has 20 residues. V lost 2 bases, J lost 1 base, and 14 bases stayed unmatched. Germline V gives CDR1 SGHDN, CDR2 FVKESK. CDR3 nucleotide sequence: TGTGCCAGCAGCCAAAGGCTCGGACAGGGGATGGGTCAAACTAATGAAAAACTGTTTTTT. Protein product: CASSQRLGQGMGQTNEKLFF. Complete variable domain (other parts from reference TRBV14 and TRBJ1-4): EAGVTQFPSHSVIEKGQTVTLRCDPISGHDNLYWYRRVMGKEIKFLLHFVKESKQDESGMPNNRFLAERTGGTYSTLKVQPAELEDSGVYFCASSQRLGQGMGQTNEKLFFGSGTQLSVL.

The chain couples TRBV28 to TRBJ2-2, with no clear D. Deletions cut 3 bases from V and 6 bases from J, with 2 bases between. CDR3 length: 11 residues. CDR1 MDHEN and CDR2 SYDVKM come from the germline V gene. This CDR3 reads CASSFSGELFF. Written as DNA, the CDR3 is TGTGCCAGCAGTTTCTCCGGGGAGCTGTTTTTT.